This TCR beta chain comes out of a study of T cells in localized non-small cell lung cancer. Overall study findings and caveats: Higher blood T cell density went with longer overall survival. Maximal T cell clonality occurred in uninvolved adjacent lung, with tumor ranking below it. In adjacent lung, a median around 55 of the top 100 tumor clones were found. Heterogeneity within the tumor remains possible, as just one region underwent sequencing.

With respect to this clone: What it recognizes is unknown.

There are 13 residues in the CDR3. The germline CDR1 and CDR2 sequences are SGHVS and FNYEAQ. The V and J ends lost 3 bases and 2 bases respectively, with 6 bases between them. Clones were sequenced by immunoSEQ multiplex PCR, and TCRdb holds only the in-frame ones, with some missing. In the table there are about 27,000 clones, around nine tenths of which are singletons. This TCR was sampled from a female donor at least 60 years old with stage II squamous cell lung carcinoma. The material was peripheral blood, obtained before any cancer treatment. This chain joins TRBV7-6 and TRBJ2-3, with D hard to call. CDR3 sequence reads: CASSFSHTDTQYF. The CDR3 DNA reads TGTGCCAGCAGCTTTTCCCACACAGATACGCAGTATTTT. Full variable domain (remainder filled in from reference TRBV7-6 and TRBJ2-3): GAGVSQSPRYKVTKRGQDVALRCDPISGHVSLYWYRQALGQGPEFLTYFNYEAQQDKSGLPNDRFSAERPEGSISTLTIQRTEQRDSAMYRCASSFSHTDTQYFGPGTRLTVL.